This T cell receptor (beta chain) was found in a study of yellow fever vaccine responses in identical twins. Study-wide points: Twins' vaccine T cell response reportedly gave the appearance of partial convergence and partial personalization.

Concerning this clonotype: Its antigen is currently unknown.

In germline, CDR1 is SGHRS, CDR2 YFSETQ. J gave up 1 base and V 4 bases, and 4 bases lay outside the gene matches. The CDR3 extends over 14 amino acids. TCRdb fed the RT-PCR reads into MiXCR, producing one record per CDR3 protein. The repertoire includes 12,000 or so distinct CDR3 sequences, approximately 85% of them detected once, and around 1.5% sits in the top ten. The TCR sequence derives from a woman between 18 and 29 years old who received the yellow fever vaccine. The input for sequencing was T cells from blood (PBMCs), unsorted or a sorted subset (not recorded which), taken before or after yellow fever vaccination (not recorded which). This chain connects TRBV5-1 to TRBJ2-5; TRBD1 agrees at 7 bases. CDR3 coding DNA: TGCGCCAGCAGCCGGGGACAGATCCAAGAGACCCAGTACTTC. Its translation: CASSRGQIQETQYF. The whole variable domain, remainder taken from reference TRBV5-1 and TRBJ2-5, is KAGVTQTPRYLIKTRGQQVTLSCSPISGHRSVSWYQQTPGQGLQFLFEYFSETQRNKGNFPGRFSGRQFSNSRSEMNVSTLELGDSALYLCASSRGQIQETQYFGPGTRLLVL.